A single sample gave rise to the 31 T cell receptor beta chains below, sequenced in a study of T cell responses to AZD1222 COVID-19 vaccine. Libraries were prepared by immunoSEQ multiplex PCR; TCRdb keeps only in-frame clonotypes and omits some of them. The sample includes fewer than 150,000 clones, roughly 93% of them seen just once. The sample in question was peripheral blood, obtained on day 0 of AZD1222 vaccination. These receptors came from an adult in good health.

This chain connects TRBV30 to TRBJ1-2, with D possibly being TRBD1 (5 bases). The CDR3 length is 13 residues. V was shortened by 0 bases and J by 7 bases, with 12 bases between the two germline ends. CDR1 is GTSNPN and CDR2 is SVGIG in the germline V gene (reference sequence). CDR3 DNA: TGTGCCTGGAGTGTCGGCAGGGTCGGTGGCTACACCTTC. Its translation: CAWSVGRVGGYTF.

The gene calls are TRBV27 and TRBJ1-1; D gene ambiguous. Trimming took off 9 bases at V and 1 base at J, with 6 bases between the two ends. CDR1 is MNHEY, CDR2 SMNVEV, per germline (reference sequence). The CDR3 has 11 amino acids. This chain's CDR3 is CASAKNTEAFF. The CDR3 coding sequence is TGTGCCAGTGCCAAGAACACTGAAGCTTTCTTT.

The chain carries TRBV10-3 and TRBJ2-2, with TRBD2 matching 8 bases. With V trimmed by 4 bases and J by 4 bases, 8 bases remained unmatched. This CDR3 comprises 16 residues. The germline V gene encodes CDR1 ENHRY and CDR2 SYGVKD. CDR3 bases: TGTGCCATCAGTGGGGGGGGACTAGTGCCCACCGGGGAGCTGTTTTTT. It is translated as CAISGGGLVPTGELFF.

This clone was detected only once. This rearrangement joins TRBV5-6 to TRBJ1-1; tentatively, D is TRBD1 (6 bases). CDR3 length: 14 residues. V was pared by 1 base and J by 8 bases, with 15 bases between. CDR1 is SGHDT and CDR2 is YYEEEE in the germline V gene. The CDR3 loop reads CASSLLNREREAFF. The CDR3 coding sequence is TGTGCCAGCAGCTTGCTCAACAGGGAAAGGGAAGCTTTCTTT.

The chain carries TRBV27 and TRBJ1-2, with D unclear. This CDR3 contains 15 residues. The V and J ends lost 1 base and 2 bases respectively, with 11 bases between them. The V gene's germline CDR1 is MNHEY and CDR2 SMNVEV (reference sequence). The CDR3 sequence: CASSLLGSLNYGYTF. CDR3 nucleotides: TGTGCCAGCAGTTTATTGGGCAGCCTAAACTATGGCTACACCTTC.

The chain employs TRBV7-3 and TRBJ2-3; 16 nucleotides agree with TRBD2. The CDR3 totals 18 residues. V lost 3 bases, J lost 4 bases, and 7 bases stayed unmatched. CDR1 is SGHTA, CDR2 FQGTGA, per germline. In DNA, the CDR3 is TGTGCCAGCAGCTTCTCCGGGACTAGCGGGAGGGCCTCAGATACGCAGTATTTT. Encoded protein: CASSFSGTSGRASDTQYF.

CDR3 in DNA: TGTGCCAGCAGCTTATTGAATGGGTTGGGTGAGCAGTTCTTC. This codes for CASSLLNGLGEQFF. The V and J genes are TRBV7-9 and TRBJ2-1; the D is unclear. The CDR3 runs 14 residues. V lost 2 bases to trimming and J lost 9 bases, with 14 bases between them. From germline, CDR1 is SEHNR and CDR2 FQNEAQ (reference sequence).

This chain joins TRBV5-1 and TRBJ2-2; TRBD2 agrees at 9 bases. This CDR3 region has 16 residues. Trimming took 7 bases from V and 4 from J; bases not matched to a gene: 11. CDR1 is SGHRS, CDR2 YFSETQ, per germline. This CDR3 reads CASRWAGGATTGELFF. CDR3 nucleotides: TGCGCCAGCCGATGGGCGGGAGGGGCGACCACCGGGGAGCTGTTTTTT. The full variable domain, its missing parts supplied by reference TRBV5-1 and TRBJ2-2, is KAGVTQTPRYLIKTRGQQVTLSCSPISGHRSVSWYQQTPGQGLQFLFEYFSETQRNKGNFPGRFSGRQFSNSRSEMNVSTLELGDSALYLCASRWAGGATTGELFFGEGSRLTVL.

The V gene is TRBV27, the J gene TRBJ1-5; D is undetermined. CDR3 length: 15 amino acids. The V and J ends lost 3 bases and 3 bases respectively, with 12 bases between them. The germline CDR1 and CDR2 sequences are MNHEY and SMNVEV (reference sequence). The CDR3 protein is CASSLSDGSNQPQHF. CDR3 in DNA: TGTGCCAGCAGTTTGTCGGACGGCTCCAATCAGCCCCAGCATTTT.

This chain uses TRBV19 with TRBJ2-7; unclear D gene. V gave up 7 bases and J gave up 2 bases, with 9 bases separating them. Germline CDR1 reads LNHDA; CDR2 reads SQIVND (reference sequence). CDR3 length: 12 amino acids. Written as DNA, the CDR3 is TGTGCCAGTATGGGCATTGCCTACGAGCAGTACTTC. Translating it yields CASMGIAYEQYF. Using reference TRBV19 and TRBJ2-7 for the parts outside the CDR3, the full variable domain is DGGITQSPKYLFRKEGQNVTLSCEQNLNHDAMYWYRQDPGQGLRLIYYSQIVNDFQKGDIAEGYSVSREKKESFPLTVTSAQKNPTAFYLCASMGIAYEQYFGPGTRLTVT.

The chain employs TRBV5-6 and TRBJ2-5; the D gene is possibly TRBD1 (5 bases). The V and J ends lost 3 bases and 5 bases respectively, with 17 bases between them. The CDR3 contains 15 residues. The germline gives CDR1 SGHDT, CDR2 YYEEEE. Written as DNA, the CDR3 is TGTGCCAGCAGCTGGCCTCTAGGGGCGCGGGAGACCCAGTACTTC. Protein product: CASSWPLGARETQYF. Variable domain in full (rest from reference TRBV5-6 and TRBJ2-5): DAGVTQSPTHLIKTRGQQVTLRCSPKSGHDTVSWYQQALGQGPQFIFQYYEEEERQRGNFPDRFSGHQFPNYSSELNVNALLLGDSALYLCASSWPLGARETQYFGPGTRLLVL.

J is TRBJ1-1 and V is TRBV6-4; D may be TRBD1 (5 bases). The germline gives CDR1 MRHNA, CDR2 SNTAGT. The CDR3 totals 15 residues. Trimming removed 6 bases from V and 3 bases from J, with 17 bases in between. The CDR3 DNA reads TGTGCCAGCAGGGCCCGGCCCACGGGGGACACTGAAGCTTTCTTT. Protein product: CASRARPTGDTEAFF.

This rearrangement joins TRBV3-1 (or the pseudogene TRBV3-2) to TRBJ2-7, with 9 nucleotides matching TRBD2. The CDR3 spans 16 residues. Germline V gene lookup returns CDR1 LGHDT and CDR2 YNNKEL (reference sequence). The trim removed 5 bases at V and 6 bases at J, leaving 14 bases unmatched. The CDR3 protein is CASSEAIGGLASEQYF. For the CDR3, the DNA is TGTGCCAGCAGCGAGGCCATCGGGGGACTAGCTTCCGAGCAGTACTTC.

The CDR3 sequence: CASSPEEGYGYTF. CDR3 bases: TGCGCCAGCAGTCCCGAGGAGGGCTATGGCTACACCTTC. This chain connects TRBV5-1 to TRBJ1-2; D ambiguous. Looked up from germline, CDR1 is SGHRS and CDR2 is YFSETQ. The germline V and J ends were trimmed by 5 bases and 4 bases, with 12 bases remaining between them. The CDR3 spans 13 residues.

The chain combines TRBV4-1 with TRBJ1-5; D not certain. V lost 1 base, J lost 7 bases, and 14 bases lay in between. CDR1 is MGHRA, CDR2 YSYEKL, per germline. This CDR3 is 15 amino acids long. As DNA, the CDR3 is TGCGCCAGCAGCCAAGGGGTAAACAGAGTCCAGCCCCAGCATTTT. Its protein product is CASSQGVNRVQPQHF.

V usage is TRBV28 and J usage is TRBJ2-3; possibly TRBD2 for D (5 bases). The V end was cut by 6 bases, the J end by 0 bases, with 7 bases between. This CDR3 comprises 13 residues. CDR1 MDHEN and CDR2 SYDVKM come from the germline V gene. For the CDR3, the DNA is TGTGCCAGCAGACGGAGGAGCACAGATACGCAGTATTTT. It codes for CASRRRSTDTQYF.

This rearrangement joins TRBV28 to TRBJ1-2, with 8 bases identical to TRBD1. The J segment lost 1 base and the V segment lost 7 bases, leaving 11 bases of the junction unmatched. In germline, CDR1 is MDHEN, CDR2 SYDVKM. The CDR3 totals 16 residues. CDR3 in amino acids: CASTLGQGRFNYGYTF. CDR3 nucleotides: TGTGCCAGCACCTTAGGACAGGGCAGATTTAACTATGGCTACACCTTC.

This chain joins TRBV2 and TRBJ1-1; D is ambiguous. The CDR3 has 16 amino acids. V lost 0 bases and J lost 1, with 12 bases in between. Germline V gene sequence: CDR1 SNHLY, CDR2 FYNNEI. This chain's CDR3 is CASSEAISAGNTEAFF. The CDR3 nucleotides are TGTGCCAGCAGTGAAGCAATATCCGCGGGGAACACTGAAGCTTTCTTT. Filled out from reference TRBV2 and TRBJ1-1, the complete variable domain reads EPEVTQTPSHQVTQMGQEVILRCVPISNHLYFYWYRQILGQKVEFLVSFYNNEISEKSEIFDDQFSVERPDGSNFTLKIRSTKLEDSAMYFCASSEAISAGNTEAFFGQGTRLTVV.

This clone showed up just once. This rearrangement joins TRBV19 to TRBJ2-1; D unclear. Germline V gene lookup returns CDR1 LNHDA and CDR2 SQIVND (reference sequence). The V end was cut by 3 bases, the J end by 4 bases, with 13 bases between. The CDR3 contains 15 residues. As DNA, the CDR3 is TGTGCCAGTAGTATGGTAGGGAAGCCTTACAATGAGCAGTTCTTC. Translation gives CASSMVGKPYNEQFF.

Note on this clone: Other nucleotide sequences in the sample specify the same CDR3. The rearrangement uses TRBV19 and TRBJ1-1, with D perhaps matching TRBD1 (5 bases). V shed 5 bases and J shed 1 base, with 8 bases lying between them. The CDR3 totals 13 residues. From germline, CDR1 is LNHDA and CDR2 SQIVND (reference sequence). CDR3 residues: CASSPGRNTEAFF. The DNA for the CDR3 is TGTGCCAGTAGTCCGGGACGGAACACTGAAGCTTTCTTT.

The chain joins TRBV19 to TRBJ1-5; weak D call: TRBD1 (6 bases). V lost 5 bases, J lost 2 bases, and 19 bases lay in between. The germline V gene has CDR1 LNHDA and CDR2 SQIVND (reference sequence). The CDR3 runs 17 residues. The CDR3 DNA reads TGTGCCAGTAGTCCAAGGAGGGGGGTTATGGGCAATCAGCCCCAGCATTTT. Residues: CASSPRRGVMGNQPQHF. Drawing the rest from reference TRBV19 and TRBJ1-5, the complete variable domain is DGGITQSPKYLFRKEGQNVTLSCEQNLNHDAMYWYRQDPGQGLRLIYYSQIVNDFQKGDIAEGYSVSREKKESFPLTVTSAQKNPTAFYLCASSPRRGVMGNQPQHFGDGTRLSIL.

This chain connects TRBV2 to TRBJ2-1; D unresolved. The V gene lost 1 base and the J gene lost 7 bases, with 11 bases spanning the gap. The CDR3 runs 14 residues. CDR1 is SNHLY and CDR2 is FYNNEI in the germline V gene. The CDR3 is CASSEGARPNEQFF. Written as DNA, the CDR3 is TGTGCCAGCAGTGAAGGGGCCAGGCCTAATGAGCAGTTCTTC.

This chain joins TRBV19 and TRBJ1-2; 7 bases are shared with TRBD1. The CDR3 length is 13 residues. Germline V CDR1 and CDR2: LNHDA, SQIVND (reference sequence). After removal of 9 bases from V and 1 base from J, the junction contained 5 bases not matched to a gene. The CDR3 sequence: CASRDSGNYGYTF. The CDR3 bases are TGTGCCAGCAGGGACAGCGGTAACTATGGCTACACCTTC.

The rearrangement links TRBV3-1 (or the pseudogene TRBV3-2) to TRBJ2-3; the D gene is possibly TRBD2 (6 bases). Trimming pared 1 base from V and 11 bases from J, leaving 10 bases between. The germline CDR1 and CDR2 sequences are LGHDT and YNNKEL (reference sequence). This CDR3 spans 12 amino acids. The CDR3 coding sequence is TGTGCCAGCAGCCAAGCGACTAGGCGGCAGTATTTT. As protein: CASSQATRRQYF.

The J gene is TRBJ2-7, the V gene TRBV28; 12 bases map to TRBD1. This CDR3 has 15 amino acids. V lost 4 bases and J lost 3; bases outside the gene matches: 4. Looked up from germline, CDR1 is MDHEN and CDR2 is SYDVKM. The CDR3 sequence is CASSSGQGASYEQYF. Here the CDR3 DNA reads TGTGCCAGCAGTTCGGGACAGGGGGCGAGCTACGAGCAGTACTTC.

This chain connects TRBV18 to TRBJ2-1, with D possibly TRBD2 on 6 matching bases. Trimming took 6 bases from V and 0 from J, leaving 18 bases between them. The CDR3 contains 17 residues. Germline CDR1 is KGHSH and CDR2 is LQKENI. The CDR3 protein is CASSRGGGASSYNEQFF. The CDR3 coding sequence is TGTGCCAGCTCCCGCGGCGGCGGGGCTAGCTCCTACAATGAGCAGTTCTTC.

This clone showed up just a few times. The chain employs TRBV5-4 and TRBJ1-1; TRBD1 matches at 7 bases. The CDR3 has 13 amino acids. J was trimmed by 7 bases and V by 5 bases; bases with no gene match: 8. Germline V gene sequence: CDR1 SGHNT, CDR2 YYREEE (reference sequence). This chain's CDR3 is CASRSTGDVEAFF. For the CDR3, the DNA is TGTGCCAGCAGATCAACAGGGGACGTTGAAGCTTTCTTT.

The chain couples TRBV28 to TRBJ1-2; 8 bases agree with TRBD1. With 8 bases clipped from V and 8 bases from J, the junction kept 16 bases outside the gene matches. The CDR3 runs 15 residues. Germline CDR1 MDHEN, CDR2 SYDVKM. CDR3 protein: CASEVYSGGVSGYTF. The CDR3 region has the DNA TGTGCCAGCGAAGTATACTCAGGGGGCGTGAGCGGCTACACCTTC.

The rearrangement joins TRBV28 to TRBJ1-5, with D unclear. Between the trimmed V and J ends, which lost 6 bases and 7 bases, there was a span of 16 bases. The V gene's germline CDR1 is MDHEN and CDR2 SYDVKM. The CDR3 runs to 14 residues. CDR3 in DNA: TGTGCCAGCAGGGCGGGTATGGACGGACAGCCCCAGCATTTT. It is translated as CASRAGMDGQPQHF.

The chain uses TRBV5-1 and TRBJ2-2; 7 bases align to TRBD1. V trimming: 5 bases; J trimming: 6 bases; junction bases outside the gene matches: 10. The CDR3 contains 15 residues. Germline V CDR1 and CDR2: SGHRS, YFSETQ. CDR3 sequence reads: CASSLDRVGPGELFF. The CDR3 DNA follows: TGCGCCAGCAGTCTCGACAGGGTTGGTCCCGGGGAGCTGTTTTTT.

The gene calls are TRBV19 and TRBJ2-3; possible D gene TRBD2, 6 bases. The germline V gene encodes CDR1 LNHDA and CDR2 SQIVND (reference sequence). The CDR3 has 18 amino acids. The V gene lost 0 bases and the J gene lost 0 bases, with 16 bases spanning the gap. The CDR3 reads CASSIEVSGKGSTDTQYF. CDR3 sequence (DNA): TGTGCCAGTAGTATAGAAGTTAGCGGAAAGGGTAGCACAGATACGCAGTATTTT.